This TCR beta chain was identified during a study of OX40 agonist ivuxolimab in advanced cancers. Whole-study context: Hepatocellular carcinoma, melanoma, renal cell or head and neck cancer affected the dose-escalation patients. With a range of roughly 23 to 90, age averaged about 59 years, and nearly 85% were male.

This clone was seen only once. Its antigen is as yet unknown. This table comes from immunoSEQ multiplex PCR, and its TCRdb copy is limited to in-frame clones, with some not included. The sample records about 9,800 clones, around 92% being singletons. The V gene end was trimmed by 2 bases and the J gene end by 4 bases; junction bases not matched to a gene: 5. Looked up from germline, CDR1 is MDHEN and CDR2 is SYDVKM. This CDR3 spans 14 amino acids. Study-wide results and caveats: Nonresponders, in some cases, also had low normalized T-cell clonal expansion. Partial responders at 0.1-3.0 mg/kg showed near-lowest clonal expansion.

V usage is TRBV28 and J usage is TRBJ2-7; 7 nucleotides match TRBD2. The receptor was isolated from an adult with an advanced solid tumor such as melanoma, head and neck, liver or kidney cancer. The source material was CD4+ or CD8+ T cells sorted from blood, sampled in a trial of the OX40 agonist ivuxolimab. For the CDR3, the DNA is TGTGCCAGCAGTTTAGGGGGGGTCTCTTACGAGCAGTACTTC. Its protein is CASSLGGVSYEQYF.